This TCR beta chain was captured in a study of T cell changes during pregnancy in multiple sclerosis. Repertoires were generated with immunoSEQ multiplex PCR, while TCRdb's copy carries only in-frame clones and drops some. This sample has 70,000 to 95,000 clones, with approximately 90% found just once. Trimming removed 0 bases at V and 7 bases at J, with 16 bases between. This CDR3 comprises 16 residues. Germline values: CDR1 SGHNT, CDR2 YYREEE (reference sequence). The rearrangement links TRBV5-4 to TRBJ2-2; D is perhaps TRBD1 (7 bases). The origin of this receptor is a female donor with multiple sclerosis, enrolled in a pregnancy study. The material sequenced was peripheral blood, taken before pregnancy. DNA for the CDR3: TGTGCCAGCAGCTTGGGGCAGGGGGGTCCGTACGGGGAGCTGTTTTTT. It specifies CASSLGQGGPYGELFF.